These T cell receptor beta chains were read from a single sample in a study of technical replicates of blood from four donors. Produced via immunoSEQ multiplex PCR; TCRdb's table is partial and in-frame only. The sample has more than 65,000 clones; roughly 91% are singletons. The specimen sequenced was T cells isolated from PBMCs. The receptors originated from a human donor in good health. Some clones in this sample may be carry-over from other donors' samples. CDR3s include the opening cysteine and the closing phenylalanine or tryptophan. Fields, in order: clone size, D gene, J gene, V gene, CDR3 DNA, CDR3 protein. The D gene is left open where the match is weak. The size field is filled for only some rows; it gives once, few, many or a size class.

clone_size: .
d_call: TRBD2
j_call: TRBJ2-7
v_call: TRBV7-8
cdr3_nt: TGTGCCAGCAGCTTAAGCTCCGGGACTAGCGGACCCTACGAGCAGTACTTC
cdr3_aa: CASSLSSGTSGPYEQYF

clone_size: .
d_call: TRBD1
j_call: TRBJ1-4
v_call: TRBV5-1
cdr3_nt: TGCGCCAGCAGCCTTAGGACAGGGGGTTTAAGCGCCGCGACTAATGAAAAACTGTTTTTT
cdr3_aa: CASSLRTGGLSAATNEKLFF

clone_size: .
d_call: .
j_call: TRBJ2-1
v_call: TRBV6-6
cdr3_nt: TGTGCCAGCACCCCCGCGGTCATGGATGAGCAGTTCTTC
cdr3_aa: CASTPAVMDEQFF

clone_size: .
d_call: .
j_call: TRBJ1-2
v_call: TRBV19
cdr3_nt: TGTGCCAGTAGTATGGGCATTGACTATGGCTACACCTTC
cdr3_aa: CASSMGIDYGYTF

clone_size: .
d_call: TRBD1
j_call: TRBJ1-4
v_call: TRBV9
cdr3_nt: TGTGCCAGCAGCGCACCCCGGGACAGCACAAATCTGAATGAAAAACTGTTTTTT
cdr3_aa: CASSAPRDSTNLNEKLFF

clone_size: .
d_call: TRBD1
j_call: TRBJ1-2
v_call: TRBV5-1
cdr3_nt: TGCGCCAGCAGCCCTCGCCGGGACAGGGGCCTCTATGGCTACACCTTC
cdr3_aa: CASSPRRDRGLYGYTF

clone_size: .
d_call: .
j_call: TRBJ2-1
v_call: TRBV5-6
cdr3_nt: TGTGCCAGCAGCTTATTGCCCCCTGTTGTCCTAACGGATGAGCAGTTCTTC
cdr3_aa: CASSLLPPVVLTDEQFF

clone_size: .
d_call: .
j_call: TRBJ2-1
v_call: TRBV13
cdr3_nt: TGTGCCAGCAGCCTTCAACTAGGGGGCTCCTACAATGAGCAGTTCTTC
cdr3_aa: CASSLQLGGSYNEQFF

clone_size: .
d_call: .
j_call: TRBJ1-5
v_call: TRBV7-9
cdr3_nt: TGTGCCAGCAGCCGCAGGAAGGATCAGCCCCAGCATTTT
cdr3_aa: CASSRRKDQPQHF

clone_size: .
d_call: TRBD1
j_call: TRBJ2-7
v_call: TRBV2
cdr3_nt: TGTGCCAGCAGGGTTGGACAGGGGGACGAGCAGTACTTC
cdr3_aa: CASRVGQGDEQYF

clone_size: .
d_call: .
j_call: TRBJ1-5
v_call: TRBV5-6
cdr3_nt: TGTGCCAGCAGCGGGGGAGGGTCACAGCCCCAGCATTTT
cdr3_aa: CASSGGGSQPQHF

clone_size: once
d_call: TRBD2
j_call: TRBJ2-3
v_call: TRBV4-1
cdr3_nt: TGCGCCACCTCACGCGGGAGGGCCGCAGATACGCAGTATTTT
cdr3_aa: CATSRGRAADTQYF

clone_size: .
d_call: .
j_call: TRBJ1-2
v_call: TRBV5-4
cdr3_nt: TGTGCCAGCACCCTGGGGGGGCGCTCTAACTATGGCTACACCTTC
cdr3_aa: CASTLGGRSNYGYTF

clone_size: .
d_call: .
j_call: TRBJ2-7
v_call: TRBV6-1
cdr3_nt: TGTGCCAGCAGCTCGACGGCGGGGGAGCAGTACTTC
cdr3_aa: CASSSTAGEQYF

clone_size: .
d_call: .
j_call: TRBJ1-2
v_call: TRBV5-1
cdr3_nt: TGCGCCAGCAGCGGTGGGAGGGAGGTCAATGGCTACACCTTC
cdr3_aa: CASSGGREVNGYTF

clone_size: .
d_call: .
j_call: TRBJ1-3
v_call: TRBV10-3
cdr3_nt: TGTGCCATCAGTGGGCAGGGGAGAGGAAACACCATATATTTT
cdr3_aa: CAISGQGRGNTIYF

clone_size: .
d_call: TRBD2
j_call: TRBJ2-5
v_call: TRBV7-8
cdr3_nt: TGTGCCAGCAGCTTAGGATCGGGAGGGTACATTGAGACCCAGTACTTC
cdr3_aa: CASSLGSGGYIETQYF

clone_size: .
d_call: TRBD2
j_call: TRBJ2-2
v_call: TRBV9
cdr3_nt: TGTGCCAGCAGCAAAACCCCACTAGCGGGAGGCACCGGGGAGCTGTTTTTT
cdr3_aa: CASSKTPLAGGTGELFF

clone_size: .
d_call: TRBD1
j_call: TRBJ2-1
v_call: TRBV4-1
cdr3_nt: TGCGCCAGCAGCCACCTCCTCCGGCAGGGGGTTTACAATGAGCAGTTCTTC
cdr3_aa: CASSHLLRQGVYNEQFF

clone_size: once
d_call: .
j_call: TRBJ1-3
v_call: TRBV15
cdr3_nt: TGTGCCACCCTTAGTCCAGGGGTAGGTGGAAACACCATATATTTT
cdr3_aa: CATLSPGVGGNTIYF

clone_size: .
d_call: .
j_call: TRBJ2-2
v_call: TRBV6-1
cdr3_nt: TGTGCCACCACAGAGAACACCGGGGAGCTGTTTTTT
cdr3_aa: CATTENTGELFF

clone_size: .
d_call: .
j_call: TRBJ1-6
v_call: TRBV11-2
cdr3_nt: TGTGCCAGCAGCTTAGTTGGGCAGGGATTATATAATTCACCCCTCCACTTT
cdr3_aa: CASSLVGQGLYNSPLHF

clone_size: .
d_call: TRBD1
j_call: TRBJ1-1
v_call: TRBV9
cdr3_nt: TGTGCCAGCAGCGAGGGCAGGGGACAGGGTCACACTGAAGCTTTCTTT
cdr3_aa: CASSEGRGQGHTEAFF

clone_size: few
d_call: TRBD1
j_call: TRBJ2-1
v_call: TRBV7-9
cdr3_nt: TGTGCCAGCAGGGATCGACAGGGGAACAATGAGCAGTTCTTC
cdr3_aa: CASRDRQGNNEQFF

clone_size: .
d_call: TRBD1
j_call: TRBJ1-1
v_call: TRBV6-6
cdr3_nt: TGTGCCAGCAGCAGACAGGGAGACGACACTGAAGCTTTCTTT
cdr3_aa: CASSRQGDDTEAFF

clone_size: .
d_call: .
j_call: TRBJ2-5
v_call: TRBV6-6
cdr3_nt: TGTGCCAGCAGGGGGGCGGAAGAGACCCAGTACTTC
cdr3_aa: CASRGAEETQYF

clone_size: .
d_call: TRBD2
j_call: TRBJ2-1
v_call: TRBV4-3
cdr3_nt: TGCGCCAGCAGCCAAGGAATTGCGGGGGATGAGTTCTTC
cdr3_aa: CASSQGIAGDEFF

clone_size: .
d_call: .
j_call: TRBJ1-1
v_call: TRBV5-1
cdr3_nt: TGCGCCAGCAAATCACAGGGTGGCAACACTGAAGCTTTCTTT
cdr3_aa: CASKSQGGNTEAFF

clone_size: .
d_call: .
j_call: TRBJ1-4
v_call: TRBV9
cdr3_nt: TGTGCCAGCAGCGTATCAGGGGCCCTTGGTGAAAAACTGTTTTTT
cdr3_aa: CASSVSGALGEKLFF

clone_size: .
d_call: TRBD2
j_call: TRBJ2-2
v_call: TRBV2
cdr3_nt: TGTGCCAGCAGTGGGCGGGGGGGCAACACCGGGGAGCTGTTTTTT
cdr3_aa: CASSGRGGNTGELFF

clone_size: .
d_call: .
j_call: TRBJ1-5
v_call: TRBV7-2
cdr3_nt: TGTGCCAGCAGCTCCGCAATAGACAGGTATAGCAATCAGCCCCAGCATTTT
cdr3_aa: CASSSAIDRYSNQPQHF

clone_size: few
d_call: .
j_call: TRBJ1-1
v_call: TRBV12-5
cdr3_nt: TGTGCTAGTGGTGTCGCAGGTGGGCCTGAAGCTTTCTTT
cdr3_aa: CASGVAGGPEAFF

clone_size: .
d_call: TRBD1
j_call: TRBJ1-2
v_call: TRBV5-1
cdr3_nt: TGCGCCAGCAGCAACAGGGGGCGGCTGTCCTATGGCTACACCTTC
cdr3_aa: CASSNRGRLSYGYTF

clone_size: .
d_call: TRBD1
j_call: TRBJ2-3
v_call: TRBV9
cdr3_nt: TGTGCCAGCAGCGACAACTTACAGGGGCCCACAGATACGCAGTATTTT
cdr3_aa: CASSDNLQGPTDTQYF

clone_size: .
d_call: .
j_call: TRBJ1-2
v_call: TRBV20-1
cdr3_nt: TGCAGTGCTTACTATGGGGCAGGCTACACCTTC
cdr3_aa: CSAYYGAGYTF

clone_size: once
d_call: TRBD2
j_call: TRBJ2-4
v_call: TRBV4-1
cdr3_nt: TGCGCCAGCAGCCAAGTGACTTCCAGCGGGGGGGGTAATGGGAACATTCAGTACTTC
cdr3_aa: CASSQVTSSGGGNGNIQYF

clone_size: .
d_call: .
j_call: TRBJ2-1
v_call: TRBV4-1
cdr3_nt: TGCGCCAGCAGCCACCCGGGAACCCGGTGGGACAATGAGCAGTTCTTC
cdr3_aa: CASSHPGTRWDNEQFF

clone_size: .
d_call: TRBD2
j_call: TRBJ2-3
v_call: TRBV5-1
cdr3_nt: TGCGCCAGCAGCCCGCCGGGACTAGCGGGCACAGATACGCAGTATTTT
cdr3_aa: CASSPPGLAGTDTQYF

clone_size: .
d_call: TRBD1
j_call: TRBJ2-1
v_call: TRBV4-1
cdr3_nt: TGCGCCAGCAGCCAAGTAGTCGGGGACAGGGGCCTCTACAATGAGCAGTTCTTC
cdr3_aa: CASSQVVGDRGLYNEQFF

clone_size: .
d_call: TRBD2
j_call: TRBJ2-7
v_call: TRBV18
cdr3_nt: TGTGCCAGCTCACCACCGGCGGGGGGGGACGAGCAGTACTTC
cdr3_aa: CASSPPAGGDEQYF

clone_size: .
d_call: .
j_call: TRBJ1-4
v_call: TRBV5-4
cdr3_nt: TGTGCCAGCAGCTTGCAACATGCAACTAATGAAAAACTGTTTTTT
cdr3_aa: CASSLQHATNEKLFF

clone_size: once
d_call: TRBD2
j_call: TRBJ2-3
v_call: TRBV11-2
cdr3_nt: TGTGCCAGCAGCCCTGCCCCGGGGGGGGCCCAAGATACGCAGTATTTT
cdr3_aa: CASSPAPGGAQDTQYF

clone_size: .
d_call: TRBD1
j_call: TRBJ1-2
v_call: TRBV5-1
cdr3_nt: TGCGCCAGCAGCTTGTCAGAGTTAGACAGGGGGCGCGAGGGCTACACCTTC
cdr3_aa: CASSLSELDRGREGYTF

clone_size: .
d_call: .
j_call: TRBJ1-6
v_call: TRBV10-2
cdr3_nt: TGCGCCAGCAGTGGGCCCGGGGGTTCACCCCTCCACTTT
cdr3_aa: CASSGPGGSPLHF

clone_size: .
d_call: TRBD1
j_call: TRBJ1-1
v_call: TRBV4-2
cdr3_nt: TGTGCCAGCAGCCAGGCTACAGGGGAGGCTATGGCCCCTTTCTTT
cdr3_aa: CASSQATGEAMAPFF

clone_size: .
d_call: TRBD1
j_call: TRBJ2-3
v_call: TRBV6-1
cdr3_nt: TGTGCCAGCAGTGATCCAGAAAACAGGGGTGTTTTAGATACGCAGTATTTT
cdr3_aa: CASSDPENRGVLDTQYF

clone_size: few
d_call: TRBD2
j_call: TRBJ2-7
v_call: TRBV15
cdr3_nt: TGTGCCACCAGCCCTTTTGATTCTAGCGGGGCCTACGAGCAGTACTTC
cdr3_aa: CATSPFDSSGAYEQYF

clone_size: .
d_call: .
j_call: TRBJ1-4
v_call: TRBV2
cdr3_nt: TGTGCCAGCCGCCTAGGGGGATTGAATGAAAAACTGTTTTTT
cdr3_aa: CASRLGGLNEKLFF

clone_size: .
d_call: TRBD1
j_call: TRBJ1-1
v_call: TRBV2
cdr3_nt: TGTGCCAGCGGCTCGGACAGGGTAGGCACTGAAGCTTTCTTT
cdr3_aa: CASGSDRVGTEAFF

clone_size: once
d_call: .
j_call: TRBJ1-5
v_call: TRBV6-1
cdr3_nt: TGTGCCAGCAGTGAAGCTGTAGCCTATAGCAATCAGCCCCAGCATTTT
cdr3_aa: CASSEAVAYSNQPQHF

clone_size: .
d_call: .
j_call: TRBJ2-7
v_call: TRBV6-5
cdr3_nt: TGTGCCAGCAGTTCATCAGGCGAGCAGTACTTC
cdr3_aa: CASSSSGEQYF

clone_size: .
d_call: .
j_call: TRBJ2-1
v_call: TRBV2
cdr3_nt: TGTGCCAGCAGTGATAGGGGAAATGAGCAGTTCTTC
cdr3_aa: CASSDRGNEQFF

clone_size: once
d_call: TRBD1
j_call: TRBJ2-2
v_call: TRBV28
cdr3_nt: TGTGCCAGCAGTTTAAGTTTTTGGTTGAGCGTGGGACAGAGACCGAACACCGGGGAGCTGTTTTTT
cdr3_aa: CASSLSFWLSVGQRPNTGELFF

clone_size: .
d_call: .
j_call: TRBJ1-2
v_call: TRBV29-1
cdr3_nt: TGCAGCGTTGAAGATCCTGGACAAACTGCCTATGGCTACACCTTC
cdr3_aa: CSVEDPGQTAYGYTF

clone_size: .
d_call: .
j_call: TRBJ2-3
v_call: TRBV9
cdr3_nt: TGTGCCAGCAGCGTAGGTAGGGGCGCTAGCACAGATACGCAGTATTTT
cdr3_aa: CASSVGRGASTDTQYF

clone_size: .
d_call: .
j_call: TRBJ2-3
v_call: TRBV5-1
cdr3_nt: TGCGCCAGCAGCCGCGCTATCGCAGATACGCAGTATTTT
cdr3_aa: CASSRAIADTQYF

clone_size: once
d_call: TRBD2
j_call: TRBJ2-2
v_call: TRBV9
cdr3_nt: TGTGCCAGCAGCCCACTGGTGGGACTAGGTGGCGGGGAGCTGTTTTTT
cdr3_aa: CASSPLVGLGGGELFF

clone_size: .
d_call: .
j_call: TRBJ2-2
v_call: TRBV5-4
cdr3_nt: TGTGCCAGCAGCTTGAGGGAGCGGGCCTTTACCGGGGAGCTGTTTTTT
cdr3_aa: CASSLRERAFTGELFF